This T cell receptor beta chain was sequenced in a study of control samples from healthy donors and cancer patients. Measured with immunoSEQ multiplex PCR; TCRdb has only the in-frame clones, and not every one. This table holds more than 85,000 clones, roughly 88% found once. The sample holds one count of this clone. The origin of this receptor is a woman aged 55-75 years with lung cancer. Sequencing used PBMCs.

CDR3 in DNA: TGTGCCAGCACCCCCCGGGGGGACATCACAGATACGCAGTATTTT. Protein sequence: CASTPRGDITDTQYF. The rearrangement joins TRBV6-2 or TRBV6-3 to TRBJ2-3; D may be TRBD2 (7 bases). The germline V gene encodes CDR1 MNHEY and CDR2 SVGEGT. The V end was cut by 7 bases, the J end by 2 bases, with 16 bases between. The CDR3 covers 15 residues.